A selection of T cell receptor beta chains follows, all from one sample in a study of cytomegalovirus exposure and HLA in healthy donors. Some clones are missing from TCRdb's copy, which holds only in-frame ones; the method was immunoSEQ multiplex PCR. The sample records 95,000 to 150,000 clones, around three quarters being singletons. The specimen was PBMCs. The receptors here all came from a female donor in good health and CMV-seronegative. CDR3s include the opening cysteine and the closing phenylalanine or tryptophan. D genes are given only for firm matches. Not every row has a clone size; where given, it reads once, few, many or a size class.

TRBV5-4,TRBJ2-3,TRBD1,-,CANSKDRNTDTQYF,TGTGCCAACTCAAAGGACAGGAACACAGATACGCAGTATTTT
TRBV9,TRBJ1-1,TRBD1,-,CASSPNTGELVEAFF,TGTGCCAGCAGCCCAAACACAGGGGAGTTGGTTGAAGCTTTCTTT
TRBV6-1,TRBJ2-7,-,-,CASKWTGSSYEQYF,TGTGCCAGCAAATGGACGGGGAGCTCCTACGAGCAGTACTTC
TRBV5-5,TRBJ1-6,-,-,CASSNKTQGRLGNSPLHF,TGTGCCAGCAGCAACAAGACCCAGGGGCGGCTTGGGAATTCACCCCTCCACTTT
TRBV11-2,TRBJ2-3,TRBD2,-,CASSTRPGTSGNPDTQYF,TGTGCCAGCAGCACGCGTCCAGGGACTAGCGGGAACCCAGATACGCAGTATTTT
TRBV2,TRBJ2-3,-,-,CASIRRGDTQYF,TGTGCCAGCATCCGTAGAGGGGATACGCAGTATTTT
TRBV4-1,TRBJ2-5,-,few,CASSHKMGGRETQYF,TGCGCCAGCAGCCACAAAATGGGGGGGCGGGAGACCCAGTACTTC
TRBV5-1,TRBJ1-5,TRBD1,-,CASSPGQGLHQPQHF,TGCGCCAGCAGCCCAGGACAGGGACTTCATCAGCCCCAGCATTTT
TRBV27,TRBJ1-1,-,-,CASSPRRRNTEAFF,TGTGCCAGCAGTCCTAGACGACGGAACACTGAAGCTTTCTTT
TRBV9,TRBJ2-2,-,-,CASSHGPSANTGELFF,TGTGCCAGCAGCCACGGGCCTAGCGCGAACACCGGGGAGCTGTTTTTT
TRBV5-1,TRBJ2-7,-,-,CASSLGTGGTEQYF,TGCGCCAGCAGCTTAGGAACAGGAGGGACCGAGCAGTACTTC
TRBV5-6,TRBJ2-1,TRBD1,once,CATSTNRGLGEQFF,TGTGCCACCTCTACTAACAGGGGGCTAGGTGAGCAGTTCTTC
TRBV18,TRBJ2-1,TRBD2,-,CASSPGRENEQFF,TGTGCCAGCTCACCGGGGCGGGAGAATGAGCAGTTCTTC
TRBV30,TRBJ1-5,-,-,CAWSVQGDQPQHF,TGTGCCTGGAGTGTACAGGGTGATCAGCCCCAGCATTTT
TRBV5-1,TRBJ1-4,-,-,CASRRQTNEKLFF,TGCGCCAGCAGAAGACAGACTAATGAAAAACTGTTTTTT
TRBV19,TRBJ1-4,TRBD1,few,CASSGVIFLDRVDEKLFF,TGTGCCAGTAGTGGGGTTATTTTTTTGGACAGGGTTGATGAAAAACTGTTTTTT
TRBV7-3,TRBJ2-4,-,-,CASSLNGENIQYF,TGTGCCAGCAGCTTAAACGGAGAAAACATTCAGTACTTC
TRBV6-6,TRBJ2-4,TRBD1,-,CASSYSTGVRYF,TGTGCCAGCAGTTACTCGACAGGGGTTCGGTACTTC
TRBV18,TRBJ1-4,-,-,CASSPYGAGGEKLFF,TGTGCCAGCTCACCATATGGAGCCGGGGGTGAAAAACTGTTTTTT
TRBV30,TRBJ1-2,-,-,CAWSVTRYGYTF,TGTGCCTGGAGTGTAACGCGCTATGGCTACACCTTC
TRBV18,TRBJ1-3,-,-,CASSPGANSGNTIYF,TGTGCCAGCTCACCAGGGGCTAACTCTGGAAACACCATATATTTT
TRBV30,TRBJ2-7,-,-,CAWSNPSGPYEQYF,TGTGCCTGGAGTAACCCCAGCGGACCCTACGAGCAGTACTTC
TRBV7-3,TRBJ2-5,TRBD2,-,CASSNFSGGLETQYF,TGTGCCAGCAGCAACTTTAGCGGGGGGCTAGAGACCCAGTACTTC
TRBV5-1,TRBJ1-1,-,-,CASSPQTSNTEAFF,TGCGCCAGCAGCCCACAGACCTCGAACACTGAAGCTTTCTTT
TRBV6-1,TRBJ2-2,TRBD2,once,CASGDLGLAGGDTGELFF,TGTGCCAGCGGTGATTTGGGACTAGCGGGTGGGGACACCGGGGAGCTGTTTTTT
TRBV2,TRBJ1-1,TRBD1,-,CASSDGQGAMNTEAFF,TGTGCCAGCAGTGATGGGCAGGGGGCGATGAACACTGAAGCTTTCTTT
TRBV11-2,TRBJ1-4,-,-,CASSTTGITNEKLFF,TGTGCCAGCAGCACCACCGGGATAACTAATGAAAAACTGTTTTTT
TRBV6-1,TRBJ2-7,-,-,CASSEALSPGYEQYF,TGTGCCAGCAGTGAAGCGCTTTCCCCGGGCTACGAGCAGTACTTC
TRBV5-1,TRBJ1-1,-,-,CASSLAQGNTEAFF,TGCGCCAGCAGCTTGGCCCAGGGGAACACTGAAGCTTTCTTT
TRBV14,TRBJ2-4,-,-,CASSQERTAGIQYF,TGTGCCAGCAGCCAAGAGCGGACAGCCGGCATTCAGTACTTC
TRBV14,TRBJ1-2,-,-,CASSQVPGANYGYTF,TGTGCCAGCAGCCAAGTCCCGGGGGCTAACTATGGCTACACCTTC
TRBV29-1,TRBJ1-2,-,-,CSVEETGLGGYTF,TGCAGCGTTGAGGAAACAGGGTTAGGAGGCTACACCTTC
TRBV7-6,TRBJ2-5,-,few,CASSLGQAIGETQYF,TGTGCCAGCAGCTTAGGACAGGCGATCGGGGAGACCCAGTACTTC